Each of the 22 T cell receptor beta chains below was sequenced from the same sample in a study of T cell clonotyping in hematopoietic cell transplantation. Specified time point: recipient sample about 28 days before transplant, after cytoreduction. Profiling relied on immunoSEQ multiplex PCR, and the TCRdb table lists in-frame clones only, not all of them. The sample has 75,000 to 95,000 clones, roughly 95% seen once. Sequenced here: peripheral blood mononuclear cells, sampled before stem cell transplant. All receptors come from a woman between 50 and 59 years old with acute myeloid leukemia. Some clones in this sample may be carry-over from other donors' samples.

V gene TRBV5-1 combines with J gene TRBJ2-5, with TRBD2 identical over 11 bases. V shed 4 bases, J shed 0 bases, and the junction held 8 bases outside the gene matches. The length of the CDR3 is 17 residues. Germline V gene lookup returns CDR1 SGHRS and CDR2 YFSETQ. CDR3 sequence: CASSIGLAGAYQETQYF. In DNA form, the CDR3 reads TGCGCCAGCAGCATAGGACTAGCGGGTGCGTACCAAGAGACCCAGTACTTC.

This chain connects TRBV5-1 to TRBJ1-1; TRBD1 might be the D (6 bases). From germline, CDR1 is SGHRS and CDR2 YFSETQ. V was pared by 4 bases and J by 0 bases, with 16 bases between. This CDR3 has 16 amino acids. CDR3 protein: CASSSHRVNMNTEAFF. CDR3 nucleotides: TGCGCCAGCAGCAGCCACAGGGTAAACATGAACACTGAAGCTTTCTTT.

The chain has TRBV27 and TRBJ1-2; 8 bases fit TRBD1. V gave up 2 bases and J gave up 4 bases; unmatched junction bases: 3. Germline V gives CDR1 MNHEY, CDR2 SMNVEV (reference sequence). The CDR3 is 14 amino acids. The CDR3 protein is CASSLDRGSYGYTF. Here the CDR3 DNA reads TGTGCCAGCAGTTTAGACAGGGGAAGCTATGGCTACACCTTC.

The chain recombines TRBV7-6 with TRBJ2-3; TRBD1 agrees at 11 bases. The length of the CDR3 is 15 residues. Losses at the gene ends were 5 bases for V and 8 bases for J; bases not matched to a gene: 9. CDR1 is SGHVS, CDR2 FNYEAQ, per germline. CDR3: CASSAQDRGHGTQYF. CDR3 nucleotide sequence: TGTGCCAGCAGCGCTCAGGACAGGGGGCATGGTACGCAGTATTTT.

This chain joins TRBV9 and TRBJ1-3; TRBD1 agrees at 8 bases. The CDR3 is made up of 15 amino acids. Germline assignment: CDR1 SGDLS and CDR2 YYNGEE. Trimming cost V 0 bases and J 4 bases; bases outside gene matches: 3. The CDR3 reads CASSVDRGRGNTIYF. For the CDR3, the DNA is TGTGCCAGCAGCGTAGACAGGGGGAGAGGAAACACCATATATTTT.

This clone was picked up a small number of times. The rearrangement links TRBV6-6 to TRBJ2-7; 9 bases agree with TRBD1. CDR1 is MNHNY and CDR2 is SVGAGI in the germline V gene (reference sequence). Losses at the gene ends were 5 bases for V and 0 bases for J; bases not matched to a gene: 5. The CDR3 has 15 residues. The CDR3 spells CASSVRTGDSYEQYF. Here the CDR3 DNA reads TGTGCCAGCAGTGTAAGGACAGGGGACTCCTACGAGCAGTACTTC.

The chain recombines TRBV29-1 with TRBJ2-5; D unresolved. CDR1 is SQVTM and CDR2 is ANQGSEA in the germline V gene. The CDR3 runs to 12 residues. Trimming pared 6 bases from V and 5 bases from J, leaving 13 bases between. The CDR3, as DNA: TGCAGCGTGCCCAGTGCTCGGGAGACCCAGTACTTC. Translated, it gives CSVPSARETQYF.

The chain links TRBV30 to TRBJ2-1; a possible D gene is TRBD2 (5 bases). Germline CDR1 reads GTSNPN; CDR2 reads SVGIG (reference sequence). Trimming took 3 bases from V and 3 from J, leaving 9 bases between them. CDR3 length: 13 amino acids. CDR3 in amino acids: CAWRGLIYNEQFF. CDR3 bases: TGTGCCTGGAGAGGACTGATCTACAATGAGCAGTTCTTC.

The rearrangement joins TRBV10-1 to TRBJ2-7; D is undetermined. There are 12 residues in the CDR3. The germline V gene encodes CDR1 WNHNN and CDR2 SYGVQD (reference sequence). V gave up 5 bases and J gave up 6 bases, with 11 bases separating them. For the CDR3, the DNA is TGCGCCAGCAGTTCTCGACAAGGCGAGCAGTACTTC. This translates into CASSSRQGEQYF.

This clone appeared a single time. The rearrangement links TRBV4-2 to TRBJ1-3; a weak D match, TRBD1 (6 bases). Germline V lookup: CDR1 LGHNA, CDR2 YNFKEQ. Deletions cut 1 base from V and 0 bases from J, with 13 bases between. This CDR3 spans 17 amino acids. The DNA of the CDR3 is TGTGCCAGCAGCCAAGTTGGGGGGGCACTCTCTGGAAACACCATATATTTT. Protein product: CASSQVGGALSGNTIYF.

This clone showed up just once. The chain joins TRBV9 to TRBJ1-1; unclear D gene. The CDR3 has 13 amino acids. Trimming pared 0 bases from V and 2 bases from J, leaving 5 bases between. Germline CDR1 reads SGDLS; CDR2 reads YYNGEE. CDR3 in amino acids: CASSVVANTEAFF. The CDR3, as DNA: TGTGCCAGCAGCGTAGTGGCAAACACTGAAGCTTTCTTT.

The count of this clone is one. The V and J genes are TRBV5-1 and TRBJ2-7; 10 bases agree with TRBD2. Trimming removed 5 bases from V and 2 bases from J; junction bases left unmatched: 10. This CDR3 contains 16 residues. Germline CDR1 reads SGHRS; CDR2 reads YFSETQ. The CDR3 nucleotides read TGCGCCAGCAGGATAGCGGGGGGAAATTACCCCTACGAGCAGTACTTC. Protein: CASRIAGGNYPYEQYF.

The chain employs TRBV28 and TRBJ1-2, with D uncertain. The germline V gene encodes CDR1 MDHEN and CDR2 SYDVKM. V was clipped by 6 bases and J by 9 bases, with 17 bases between them. This CDR3 comprises 13 residues. CDR3 loop: CASSPSTRGRYTF. CDR3 nucleotide sequence: TGTGCCAGCAGCCCTTCCACTCGTGGGCGCTACACCTTC.

The DNA for the CDR3 is TGTGCCTGGGCGAGGGTAGAAGCTTTCTTT. It yields the protein CAWARVEAFF. V gene TRBV30 combines with J gene TRBJ1-1; D is unclear. Germline V gene lookup returns CDR1 GTSNPN and CDR2 SVGIG (reference sequence). The CDR3 extends over 10 amino acids. V was clipped by 5 bases and J by 8 bases, with 9 bases between them.

The genes are TRBV6-6 and TRBJ1-1; D is perhaps TRBD1 (6 bases). V lost 8 bases and J lost 0, with 10 bases in between. CDR3 size: 13 residues. The germline V gene encodes CDR1 MNHNY and CDR2 SVGAGI (reference sequence). The DNA for the CDR3 is TGTGCCAGCCGCGGACAGATGAACACTGAAGCTTTCTTT. Translated, it gives CASRGQMNTEAFF.

The J gene is TRBJ2-3, the V gene TRBV2; perhaps TRBD1 as D (6 bases). There are 13 residues in the CDR3. V lost 4 bases and J lost 4, with 9 bases in between. CDR1 is SNHLY, CDR2 FYNNEI, per germline. CDR3 bases: TGTGCCAGCAGTGTCAGGGGTTCAGATACGCAGTATTTT. It codes for CASSVRGSDTQYF.

The chain joins TRBV29-1 to TRBJ1-1; 7 positions match TRBD1. In germline, CDR1 is SQVTM, CDR2 ANQGSEA. The CDR3 spans 13 residues. V lost 4 bases, J lost 3 bases, and 5 bases stayed unmatched. CDR3 in amino acids: CSVGQGDYTEAFF. CDR3 nucleotides: TGCAGCGTTGGGCAGGGGGATTACACTGAAGCTTTCTTT.

This clone was counted a few times. J is TRBJ1-5 and V is TRBV29-1; the D is unclear. From germline, CDR1 is SQVTM and CDR2 ANQGSEA. The germline V and J ends were trimmed by 6 bases and 2 bases, with 14 bases remaining between them. This CDR3 region has 14 residues. The CDR3 is CSVQTGWGNQPQHF. Written as DNA, the CDR3 is TGCAGCGTCCAGACGGGCTGGGGCAATCAGCCCCAGCATTTT. The full variable domain, rest sourced from reference TRBV29-1 and TRBJ1-5, is SAVISQKPSRDICQRGTSLTIQCQVDSQVTMMFWYRQQPGQSLTLIATANQGSEATYESGFVIDKFPISRPNLTFSTLTVSNMSPEDSSIYLCSVQTGWGNQPQHFGDGTRLSIL.

The V call is TRBV23-1, the J call TRBJ1-5; D not certain. TRBV23-1 carries the ORF label, with uncertain function. Trimming left V 0 bases short and J 7 bases short, with 7 bases between. The CDR3 runs 13 residues. The DNA of the CDR3 is TGCGCCAGCAGTCAATCGGTCCCGCAGCCCCAGCATTTT. Translating it yields CASSQSVPQPQHF.

The chain uses TRBV20-1 and TRBJ1-2; 10 bases are a match to TRBD1. The CDR3 runs to 11 residues. CDR1 DFQATT and CDR2 SNEGSKA come from the germline V gene (reference sequence). With 6 bases clipped from V and 6 bases from J, the junction kept 1 base outside the gene matches. As DNA, the CDR3 is TGCAGTGCGGACAGGGGGGATGGCTACACCTTC. As protein: CSADRGDGYTF.

The chain uses TRBV30 and TRBJ2-7; D gene unclear. Trimming took 2 bases from V and 5 from J, leaving 13 bases between them. Germline V gives CDR1 GTSNPN, CDR2 SVGIG (reference sequence). The CDR3 is 13 residues long. In DNA, the CDR3 is TGTGCCTGGAGTCCCATAGTGACGAACGAGCAGTACTTC. Protein product: CAWSPIVTNEQYF.

The V and J genes are TRBV28 and TRBJ2-7, with 9 nucleotides matching TRBD1. The CDR3 is 15 residues long. Germline CDR1 reads MDHEN; CDR2 reads SYDVKM. V trimming: 2 bases; J trimming: 5 bases; junction bases outside the gene matches: 7. The CDR3, as DNA: TGTGCCAGCAGTTTACTCGGGACAGGGTATGACGAGCAGTACTTC. Translated: CASSLLGTGYDEQYF.